The 32 T cell receptor beta chains in this list originate from one sample, sequenced in a study of T cells in Graves' hyperthyroidism and ophthalmopathy. TCR beta CDR3 sequences were amplified from RNA transcripts. The HTBI set primed first-round TCR CDR3 RT-PCR. Via MiXCR, TCRdb re-called the multiplex PCR reads, giving one row per CDR3 protein. This sample has 500,000 or so distinct CDR3 sequences, with about 16% found just once. The sequenced sample was blood. The receptors come from a woman in her 30s with Graves' ophthalmopathy.

V gene TRBV20-1 combines with J gene TRBJ1-4; 7 bases fit TRBD1. Unmatched junction bases numbered 8, after V lost 1 base and J lost 6 bases. Germline values: CDR1 DFQATT, CDR2 SNEGSKA (reference sequence). CDR3 size: 15 residues. The CDR3 DNA is TGCAGTGCTAGAGTCGGTAGGGGGCAAGATGAAAAACTGTTTTTT. This translates into CSARVGRGQDEKLFF.

This sequence joins TRBV19 and TRBJ2-1; D is perhaps TRBD2 (6 bases). CDR1 and CDR2 from the germline V gene are LNHDA and SQIVND (reference sequence). The CDR3 extends over 12 amino acids. Between the trimmed V and J ends, which lost 6 bases and 5 bases, there was a span of 8 bases. The CDR3 loop is CASSRTNNEQFF. The DNA for the CDR3 is TGTGCCAGTAGCCGGACTAACAATGAGCAGTTCTTC.

The table lists this clonotype with a few counts. The J gene is TRBJ2-7, the V gene TRBV20-1; D is unresolved. The CDR3 consists of 13 residues. Trimming took off 6 bases at V and 0 bases at J, with 12 bases between the two ends. The germline gives CDR1 DFQATT, CDR2 SNEGSKA (reference sequence). The chain's CDR3 is CSAKAPSSYEQYF. The CDR3 nucleotides are TGCAGTGCAAAAGCACCTAGCTCCTACGAGCAGTACTTC.

The table lists this clonotype with many counts. The gene calls are TRBV13 and TRBJ1-1; D is unresolved. The V end lost 4 bases, the J end lost 3 bases, and 9 bases lay between the germline ends. Germline loops: CDR1 PRHDT, CDR2 FYEKMQ (reference sequence). The CDR3 covers 13 residues. The CDR3 protein is CASSSTKYTEAFF. CDR3 coding DNA: TGTGCCAGCAGCTCAACGAAGTACACTGAAGCTTTCTTT.

This clonotype was found many times. The genes are TRBV18 and TRBJ2-3; a possible D gene is TRBD2 (5 bases). This CDR3 has 16 amino acids. The germline V and J ends were trimmed by 2 bases and 2 bases, with 14 bases remaining between them. Looked up from germline, CDR1 is KGHSH and CDR2 is LQKENI. The CDR3 sequence is CASSPTGNSHTDTQYF. CDR3 bases: TGTGCCAGCTCACCAACGGGAAACAGCCACACAGATACGCAGTATTTT.

The chain employs TRBV4-1 and TRBJ1-1; D uncertain. Germline V gene sequence: CDR1 MGHRA, CDR2 YSYEKL. There are 12 residues in the CDR3. The ends were cut back, 3 bases at V and 4 bases at J, with 6 bases in the middle. The CDR3 loop is CASSHRFTEAFF. CDR3 DNA sequence: TGCGCCAGCAGCCACCGATTCACTGAAGCTTTCTTT.

This clonotype was detected ten times or more. This chain connects TRBV10-2 to TRBJ2-5; a weak D match, TRBD1 (7 bases). The V gene lost 3 bases and the J gene lost 8 bases, with 40 bases spanning the gap. This CDR3 comprises 22 residues. Per the germline V gene, CDR1 is WSHSY and CDR2 is SAAADI. The CDR3 DNA reads as TGCGCCAGCAGTGACCGTTTCAAACCGGGACAGCGCTCCCGACTAGGGTTTGGAACCCAGTACTTC. Translating gives CASSDRFKPGQRSRLGFGTQYF.

The chain joins TRBV6-1 to TRBJ1-1; D is unresolved. Trimming removed 6 bases at V and 0 bases at J, with 11 bases between. Germline-derived CDR1 and CDR2 are MNHNS and SASEGT. This CDR3 comprises 14 residues. The CDR3 reads CASRAQTLNTEAFF. For the CDR3, the DNA is TGTGCCAGCAGGGCACAGACTTTGAACACTGAAGCTTTCTTT.

A few counts support this clonotype. The CDR3, as DNA: TGTGCCAGCAGCCAGGCCCCGAGGGGCACTGAAGCTTTCTTT. Its translation: CASSQAPRGTEAFF. The rearrangement uses TRBV14 and TRBJ1-1; TRBD1 might be the D (5 bases). V lost 3 bases, J lost 4 bases, and 12 bases lay in between. Per the germline V gene, CDR1 is SGHDN and CDR2 is FVKESK. The CDR3 sequence is 14 residues long.

About this clonotype itself: Since a much larger clone is just one base distant, this may be a read error. DNA for the CDR3: TGTGCCAGCAGTTTGGAGACCGTGCGGCCCCAGCATTTT. Translation: CASSLETVRPQHF. This sequence joins TRBV6-2 or TRBV6-3 and TRBJ1-5; no clear D. This CDR3 is 13 amino acids long. CDR1 and CDR2 (germline): MNHEY, SVGEGT. V gave up 4 bases and J gave up 9 bases, with 13 bases separating them.

The CDR3 sequence: CSTRVAGTSSPHKHTGELFF. In DNA, the CDR3 is TGCAGTACGAGGGTAGCGGGGACCTCTAGTCCCCATAAACACACCGGGGAGCTGTTTTTT. V gene TRBV20-1 combines with J gene TRBJ2-2; TRBD2 matches at 8 bases. Losses at the gene ends were 8 bases for V and 3 bases for J; bases not matched to a gene: 26. Germline V CDR1 and CDR2: DFQATT, SNEGSKA (reference sequence). The CDR3 extends over 20 amino acids.

This clonotype was counted ten times or more. The rearrangement links TRBV6-2 or TRBV6-3 to TRBJ2-7; no clear D gene. V lost 2 bases and J lost 6, with 17 bases in between. From germline, CDR1 is MNHEY and CDR2 SVGEGT. The CDR3 sequence is 15 residues long. CDR3 loop: CASSYQQRALGEQYF. The CDR3 nucleotides are TGTGCCAGCAGTTACCAGCAACGGGCCTTGGGCGAGCAGTACTTC.

The chain carries TRBV6-1 and TRBJ1-1; TRBD1 matches 10 bases. The CDR3 covers 15 residues. Per the germline V gene, CDR1 is MNHNS and CDR2 is SASEGT. V was pared by 5 bases and J by 4 bases, with 7 bases of the junction left unmatched. The CDR3 DNA reads as TGTGCCAGCAGTAACCGGGACAGGGGCCGCACTGAAGCTTTCTTT. It codes for CASSNRDRGRTEAFF.

The rearrangement joins TRBV4-3 to TRBJ2-2; 9 nucleotides agree with TRBD1. The CDR3 has 16 amino acids. Germline lookup yields CDR1 LGHNA and CDR2 YSLEER. J was trimmed by 6 bases and V by 2 bases; bases with no gene match: 7. CDR3 region: CASSQKLGTGPGELFF. The CDR3 DNA reads TGCGCCAGCAGCCAAAAGTTAGGGACAGGGCCCGGGGAGCTGTTTTTT.

Many counts were recorded for this clonotype. The gene calls are TRBV7-6 and TRBJ2-1, with D perhaps assigned TRBD1 or TRBD2 (6 bases each). Trimming left V 8 bases short and J 6 bases short, with 17 bases between. The CDR3 contains 14 residues. Germline loops: CDR1 SGHVS, CDR2 FNYEAQ. As DNA, the CDR3 is TGTGCCAGCGGAGGGTGGGGGGCTATCAATGAGCAGTTCTTC. It translates to CASGGWGAINEQFF.

This clonotype showed up many times. The genes are TRBV7-9 and TRBJ2-7; 10 positions match TRBD2. CDR3 length equals 16 residues. Trimming cost V 3 bases and J 2 bases; bases outside gene matches: 7. CDR1 and CDR2 from the germline V gene are SEHNR and FQNEAQ (reference sequence). The CDR3 sequence is CASSFLGSGRAYEQYF. The CDR3 DNA reads as TGTGCCAGCAGCTTCCTGGGGAGCGGGAGGGCCTACGAGCAGTACTTC.

The V call is TRBV9, the J call TRBJ2-1; the D gene is possibly TRBD1 (6 bases). Germline assignment: CDR1 SGDLS and CDR2 YYNGEE. V was shortened by 4 bases and J by 5 bases, with 19 bases between the two germline ends. This CDR3 is built from 16 residues. CDR3 region: CASSYRPAGDNNEQFF. The CDR3 nucleotides are TGTGCCAGCAGCTATAGGCCGGCAGGGGACAACAATGAGCAGTTCTTC.

This clonotype showed up many times. This chain links TRBV5-1 with TRBJ1-2; D may be TRBD1 (6 bases). Germline lookup yields CDR1 SGHRS and CDR2 YFSETQ. V gave up 3 bases and J gave up 5 bases, with 20 bases separating them. The CDR3 covers 16 residues. The CDR3 DNA sequence: TGCGCCAGCAGCTCCCGTCCGGGACAATTAGAGTATGGCTACACCTTC. Translation gives CASSSRPGQLEYGYTF.

CDR3 region: CASSLVEWGYEQYF. The CDR3 bases are TGTGCCAGCAGTTTAGTAGAGTGGGGCTACGAGCAGTACTTC. The gene calls are TRBV12-3 or TRBV12-4 and TRBJ2-7; D is uncertain. The CDR3 contains 14 residues. Deletions cut 1 base from V and 3 bases from J, with 10 bases between.

The rearrangement uses TRBV20-1 and TRBJ2-1; D perhaps matches TRBD1 (6 bases). The ends were cut back, 3 bases at V and 8 bases at J, with 23 bases in the middle. This CDR3 spans 16 amino acids. The germline gives CDR1 DFQATT, CDR2 SNEGSKA (reference sequence). This CDR3 reads CSASRSQTGLFDEQFF. CDR3 nucleotides: TGCAGTGCTAGCCGTAGCCAAACAGGGCTTTTCGATGAGCAGTTCTTC.

This clonotype appeared a single time. The genes are TRBV11-1 and TRBJ2-1; TRBD2 matches 9 bases. Looked up from germline, CDR1 is SGHAT and CDR2 is FQDESV (reference sequence). With 2 bases clipped from V and 8 bases from J, the junction kept 4 bases outside the gene matches. The CDR3 extends over 14 amino acids. The CDR3 DNA is TGTGCCAGCAGCTTAAGCGGGGGGAGGGATGAGCAGTTCTTC. This translates into CASSLSGGRDEQFF. The whole variable domain, remainder taken from reference TRBV11-1 and TRBJ2-1, is EAEVAQSPRYKITEKSQAVAFWCDPISGHATLYWYRQILGQGPELLVQFQDESVVDDSQLPKDRFSAERLKGVDSTLKIQPAELGDSAMYLCASSLSGGRDEQFFGPGTRLTVL.

The table lists this clonotype with a few counts. The chain has TRBV27 and TRBJ2-1; 7 bases agree with TRBD1. CDR3 length: 15 amino acids. The V gene's germline CDR1 is MNHEY and CDR2 SMNVEV (reference sequence). With 5 bases clipped from V and 8 bases from J, the junction kept 12 bases outside the gene matches. This CDR3 is CASSLRTGLVYEQFF. In DNA form, the CDR3 reads TGTGCCAGCAGTCTCCGGACAGGTTTGGTATATGAGCAGTTCTTC.

This clonotype was recorded many times. CDR3 sequence reads: CASSQLRTGINNEQFF. For the CDR3, the DNA is TGTGCCAGCAGCCAACTCAGGACAGGGATCAACAATGAGCAGTTCTTC. This chain joins TRBV3-1 and TRBJ2-1; 8 positions match TRBD1. CDR3 size: 16 residues. Germline values: CDR1 LGHDT, CDR2 YNNKEL (reference sequence). After removal of 2 bases from V and 5 bases from J, the junction contained 8 bases not matched to a gene.

This clonotype was counted a few times. The chain links TRBV6-1 to TRBJ2-3; no clear D gene. Trimming removed 5 bases from V and 2 bases from J, with 11 bases in between. CDR1 and CDR2 from the germline V gene are MNHNS and SASEGT. The CDR3 extends over 14 amino acids. CDR3 loop: CASSQRRHTDTQYF. The CDR3, as DNA: TGTGCCAGCAGTCAACGCAGGCACACAGATACGCAGTATTTT.

This clonotype has ten or more counts. The chain links TRBV12-3 or TRBV12-4 to TRBJ1-1; no clear D. V was pared by 6 bases and J by 4 bases, with 12 bases between. The CDR3 length is 13 residues. In DNA, the CDR3 is TGTGCCAGCAGCCTAACCGATACCACTGAAGCTTTCTTT. Protein product: CASSLTDTTEAFF.

This clonotype was seen at least ten times. The rearrangement uses TRBV7-2 and TRBJ2-4; 14 bases align to TRBD2. The CDR3 consists of 21 residues. V dropped 2 bases and J dropped 1; count of bases not matched to a gene: 13. Per germline, CDR1 SGHTA and CDR2 FQGNSA. For the CDR3, the DNA is TGTGCCAGCAGCTTAAGACCCCCGGGACTAGCGGGAGTTGGGGCCAAAAACATTCAGTACTTC. This encodes CASSLRPPGLAGVGAKNIQYF.

This clonotype was seen ten or more times. CDR3 amino acids: CSARDPGLGSNQPQHF. The CDR3 DNA reads TGCAGTGCTAGAGATCCGGGACTCGGGAGCAATCAGCCCCAGCATTTT. J is TRBJ1-5 and V is TRBV20-1; weak D call: TRBD1 (5 bases). Germline V gene data show CDR1 as DFQATT and CDR2 as SNEGSKA (reference sequence). Trimming removed 0 bases from V and 1 base from J, with 13 bases in between. The CDR3 totals 16 residues.

DNA of the CDR3: TGTGCCAGCAGCGATCTGGGACAGGAAAAACTGTTTTTT. Its protein is CASSDLGQEKLFF. The chain couples TRBV25-1 to TRBJ1-4, with 7 bases identical to TRBD1. V trimming: 6 bases; J trimming: 8 bases; junction bases outside the gene matches: 6. Germline CDR1 and CDR2: MGHDK and SYGVNS. The CDR3 totals 13 residues.

The chain couples TRBV4-2 to TRBJ2-3; 9 bases match TRBD2. In germline, CDR1 is LGHNA, CDR2 YNFKEQ. V trimming: 2 bases; J trimming: 2 bases; junction bases outside the gene matches: 11. The CDR3 runs to 18 residues. CDR3 in amino acids: CASSQKTTSGMNTDTQYF. CDR3 bases: TGTGCCAGCAGCCAAAAGACGACTAGCGGCATGAACACAGATACGCAGTATTTT.

Ten or more counts support this clonotype. The rearrangement joins TRBV7-2 to TRBJ2-1, with 15 bases fitting TRBD2. Trimming cost V 6 bases and J 9 bases; bases outside gene matches: 12. The germline gives CDR1 SGHTA, CDR2 FQGNSA. The CDR3 is 17 residues long. The CDR3 coding sequence is TGTGCCAGCAGTCAAGACATTTGGGGACTAGCGGGAGGTGAGCAGTTCTTC. Amino acids: CASSQDIWGLAGGEQFF.

The chain links TRBV24-1 to TRBJ1-1; TRBD1 matches at 10 bases. CDR1 is KGHDR, CDR2 SFDVKD, per germline. This CDR3 region has 15 residues. V was clipped by 4 bases and J by 5 bases; unmatched bases: 6. Here the CDR3 DNA reads TGTGCCACCAGTGACAGGACAGGGGGAGGAACTGAAGCTTTCTTT. Its translation: CATSDRTGGGTEAFF.

In its sample, this clonotype was seen a few times. The chain links TRBV5-6 to TRBJ2-5; a possible D gene is TRBD2 (5 bases). Germline V gene data show CDR1 as SGHDT and CDR2 as YYEEEE. V shed 1 base and J shed 12 bases, with 10 bases lying between them. The CDR3 extends over 11 amino acids. CDR3 bases: TGTGCCAGCAGCTTGTCGGGGAGTGAGTACTTC. The encoded protein is CASSLSGSEYF. The variable domain in full, completed from reference TRBV5-6 and TRBJ2-5, reads DAGVTQSPTHLIKTRGQQVTLRCSPKSGHDTVSWYQQALGQGPQFIFQYYEEEERQRGNFPDRFSGHQFPNYSSELNVNALLLGDSALYLCASSLSGSEYFGPGTRLLVL.